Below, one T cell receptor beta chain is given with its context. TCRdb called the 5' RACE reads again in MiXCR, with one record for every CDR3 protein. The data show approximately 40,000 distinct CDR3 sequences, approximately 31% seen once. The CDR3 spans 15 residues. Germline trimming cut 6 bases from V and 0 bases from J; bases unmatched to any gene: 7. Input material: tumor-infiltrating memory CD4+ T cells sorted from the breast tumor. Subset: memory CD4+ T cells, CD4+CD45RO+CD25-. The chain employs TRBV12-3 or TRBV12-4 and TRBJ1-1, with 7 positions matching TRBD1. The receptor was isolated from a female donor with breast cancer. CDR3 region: CASSPTGRMNTEAFF. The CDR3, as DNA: TGTGCCAGCAGCCCGACAGGGAGAATGAACACTGAAGCTTTCTTT.